The 19 T cell receptor beta chains given below trace back to one sample, sequenced in a study of T cell responses to AZD1222 COVID-19 vaccine. Sequencing was performed with immunoSEQ multiplex PCR; in TCRdb, only in-frame clones are kept and a portion is missing. The table records around 53,000 clones, approximately 85% of them present only once. The sample was peripheral blood, taken on day 0 of MenACWY control vaccination. The receptors shown here come from an adult in good health.

The chain is built from TRBV6-5 and TRBJ2-3, with D perhaps matching TRBD2 (6 bases). CDR3 length: 15 residues. Trimming pared 6 bases from V and 0 bases from J, leaving 13 bases between. Germline V CDR1 and CDR2: MNHEY, SVGAGI. Here the CDR3 DNA reads TGTGCCAGCAGCCGCGGGACTGCTAGCACAGATACGCAGTATTTT. The encoded protein is CASSRGTASTDTQYF.

This clone was found once. The genes are TRBV29-1 and TRBJ1-5; the match to TRBD1 covers 8 bases. This CDR3 is built from 14 residues. Germline CDR1 reads SQVTM; CDR2 reads ANQGSEA. The J segment lost 2 bases and the V segment lost 4 bases, leaving 4 bases of the junction unmatched. CDR3 residues: CSVVAGGGNQPQHF. The CDR3 DNA is TGCAGCGTTGTCGCAGGGGGCGGCAATCAGCCCCAGCATTTT.

The J gene is TRBJ1-1, the V gene TRBV12-3 or TRBV12-4; no firm D call. The CDR3 is made up of 13 amino acids. V lost 7 bases to trimming and J lost 1 base, with 10 bases between them. The DNA for the CDR3 is TGTGCCAGCAAATCCGACGGGAACACTGAAGCTTTCTTT. Translation gives CASKSDGNTEAFF.

This sequence joins TRBV6-2 or TRBV6-3 and TRBJ2-1, with D uncertain. CDR1 is MNHEY, CDR2 SVGEGT, per germline. V lost 0 bases to trimming and J lost 10 bases, with 10 bases between them. This CDR3 comprises 13 residues. In nucleotides, the CDR3 is TGTGCCAGCAGTTACTCCAGGAACGGGGAGCAGTTCTTC. It encodes CASSYSRNGEQFF.

The CDR3 DNA reads TGTGCCAGCAGCCCCGGGAGGGCATACGAGCAGTACTTC. Translation: CASSPGRAYEQYF. The rearrangement uses TRBV6-5 and TRBJ2-7, with 8 bases lining up with TRBD2. CDR1 is MNHEY, CDR2 SVGAGI, per germline. The CDR3 has 13 residues. The ends lost 6 bases at V and 4 bases at J; junction bases unmatched: 5.

This chain connects TRBV4-2 to TRBJ2-1, with TRBD2 identical over 8 bases. J was trimmed by 8 bases and V by 3 bases; bases with no gene match: 12. Germline assignment: CDR1 LGHNA and CDR2 YNFKEQ. This CDR3 is 16 amino acids long. The CDR3 sequence is CASSQAPGTRSHEQFF. The CDR3 DNA is TGTGCCAGCAGCCAGGCCCCCGGGACTAGGAGTCATGAGCAGTTCTTC.

CDR3 protein: CASSLAGIRGSYEQYF. DNA for the CDR3: TGTGCCAGCAGCTTAGCGGGAATACGAGGCTCCTACGAGCAGTACTTC. V gene TRBV11-2 combines with J gene TRBJ2-7, with D maybe TRBD2 (5 bases). V was pared by 1 base and J by 0 bases, with 13 bases between. This CDR3 has 16 amino acids. Germline CDR1 SGHAT, CDR2 FQNNGV.

The chain recombines TRBV7-2 with TRBJ1-3; no clear D gene. The CDR3 covers 14 residues. Trimming took 2 bases from V and 4 from J, leaving 9 bases between them. CDR1 and CDR2 (germline): SGHTA, FQGNSA. The CDR3 is CASSLSTSGNTIYF. The CDR3 coding sequence is TGTGCCAGCAGCTTATCCACATCCGGAAACACCATATATTTT.

V and J are TRBV27 and TRBJ2-1, with D perhaps TRBD1 (6 bases). This CDR3 spans 15 amino acids. Germline CDR1 is MNHEY and CDR2 is SMNVEV (reference sequence). Trimming removed 5 bases from V and 8 bases from J, with 19 bases in between. CDR3 amino acids: CASSPTGRPSDEQFF. CDR3 nucleotide sequence: TGTGCCAGCAGTCCAACAGGGCGTCCCTCCGATGAGCAGTTCTTC.

This sequence joins TRBV11-2 and TRBJ2-1; TRBD1 agrees at 9 bases. CDR3 length equals 15 residues. Germline V gene sequence: CDR1 SGHAT, CDR2 FQNNGV. V gave up 5 bases and J gave up 4 bases; unmatched junction bases: 6. The CDR3, as DNA: TGTGCCAGCAGCCTAAGACAGGGGGGGTACAATGAGCAGTTCTTC. Translated, it gives CASSLRQGGYNEQFF.

This clone came up once. The rearrangement links TRBV6-2 or TRBV6-3 to TRBJ1-5; 11 nucleotides match TRBD1. The CDR3 has 17 amino acids. V lost 5 bases, J lost 1 base, and 7 bases stayed unmatched. Looked up from germline, CDR1 is MNHEY and CDR2 is SVGEGT. CDR3 sequence reads: CASSPGTGGLSNQPQHF. CDR3 coding DNA: TGTGCCAGCAGTCCCGGGACAGGGGGATTGAGCAATCAGCCCCAGCATTTT.

This clone was observed a single time. This chain links TRBV19 with TRBJ2-5; 11 nucleotides line up with TRBD2. This CDR3 is 16 amino acids long. Trimming at V came to 4 bases and at J to 0 bases, leaving 4 bases not matched to a gene. CDR1 is LNHDA and CDR2 is SQIVND in the germline V gene (reference sequence). The CDR3 spells CASSTGTSGNQETQYF. CDR3 nucleotides: TGTGCCAGTAGTACCGGGACTAGCGGTAACCAAGAGACCCAGTACTTC.

The chain carries TRBV9 and TRBJ2-1; possible D gene TRBD2, 5 bases. The CDR3 totals 16 residues. V was shortened by 2 bases and J by 2 bases, with 14 bases between the two germline ends. The V gene's germline CDR1 is SGDLS and CDR2 YYNGEE. The CDR3 nucleotides read TGTGCCAGCAGCGTTACGGCGGGTTACACCTACAATGAGCAGTTCTTC. It encodes CASSVTAGYTYNEQFF.

CDR3 bases: TGTGCCAGCAGCCTGGGACAGGAGATCCGCTCCTACAATGAGCAGTTCTTC. It encodes CASSLGQEIRSYNEQFF. V and J are TRBV4-2 and TRBJ2-1; 8 bases map to TRBD1. V shed 4 bases and J 0 bases; nucleotides not matched to a gene: 8. CDR3 size: 17 residues. Germline CDR1 reads LGHNA; CDR2 reads YNFKEQ.

This clone has more than one count but fewer than ten. V is TRBV7-9 and J is TRBJ1-4; possible D gene TRBD1, 5 bases. V was cut by 5 bases and J by 3 bases, with 16 bases left in between. The CDR3 totals 16 residues. Germline CDR1 and CDR2: SEHNR and FQNEAQ (reference sequence). In DNA form, the CDR3 reads TGTGCCAGCAGCCCAAGCGTAGGGGAGGCTAATGAAAAACTGTTTTTT. Protein sequence: CASSPSVGEANEKLFF.

This chain links TRBV5-1 with TRBJ2-1; D is undetermined. The V gene's germline CDR1 is SGHRS and CDR2 YFSETQ. V gave up 5 bases and J gave up 0 bases, with 15 bases separating them. The CDR3 totals 16 residues. The DNA of the CDR3 is TGCGCCAGCAGTCCCGACTCTTCGAGCTCCTACAATGAGCAGTTCTTC. It encodes CASSPDSSSSYNEQFF.

This chain links TRBV6-4 with TRBJ2-1; the match to TRBD2 covers 12 bases. The CDR3 is 15 amino acids. CDR1 and CDR2 from the germline V gene are MRHNA and SNTAGT. Unmatched junction bases numbered 6, after V lost 0 bases and J lost 12 bases. The CDR3 sequence is CASSDSIASGRVQFF. The CDR3 DNA reads as TGTGCCAGCAGTGACTCGATTGCTAGCGGGAGGGTGCAGTTCTTC.

To note about this clone: The sample carries other DNA sequences with the same CDR3. The J gene is TRBJ2-7, the V gene TRBV7-9; D call uncertain. Trimming stripped 5 bases from V and 2 bases from J, with 4 bases between. The CDR3 loop spans 11 amino acids. Germline V lookup: CDR1 SEHNR, CDR2 FQNEAQ (reference sequence). The CDR3 DNA follows: TGTGCCAGCAGCCTTACCTACGAGCAGTACTTC. It yields the protein CASSLTYEQYF.

Only a few counts were recorded for this clone. The J gene is TRBJ2-7, the V gene TRBV6-2 or TRBV6-3; 7 nucleotides line up with TRBD1. Trimming took 4 bases from V and 6 from J; bases not matched to a gene: 9. Germline V gene lookup returns CDR1 MNHEY and CDR2 SVGEGT. CDR3 size: 14 residues. The CDR3 sequence: CASSSGQPASEQYF. DNA of the CDR3: TGTGCCAGCAGTTCGGGACAGCCGGCTAGCGAGCAGTACTTC.